This TCR beta chain was sequenced during a study of early T cells in non-severe SARS-CoV-2 infection. Attached unique molecular identifiers marked individual cDNA molecules. A single record per CDR3 protein comes from TCRdb applying MiXCR to the 5' RACE reads. Altogether some 40,000 distinct CDR3 sequences are present, roughly 5.3% being singletons, with the ten largest covering 30%. V lost 6 bases, J lost 2 bases, and 7 bases stayed unmatched. Germline values: CDR1 DFQATT, CDR2 SNEGSKA (reference sequence). The CDR3 is made up of 14 amino acids. In its sample, this clonotype was seen many times. The V and J genes are TRBV20-1 and TRBJ2-1; 7 nucleotides match TRBD1. The receptor comes from an adult who was a healthcare worker with PCR-confirmed SARS-CoV-2 infection or an uninfected control (not recorded which). Sequences were obtained from whole blood. Written as DNA, the CDR3 is TGCAGTGCCCGCGACAGGGTCGCCTACAATGAGCAGTTCTTC. Its protein product is CSARDRVAYNEQFF.